These 5 T cell receptor beta chains were all obtained from the same sample, sequenced in a study of T cell changes during pregnancy in multiple sclerosis. TCRdb's copy holds only in-frame clones and misses some; the assay was immunoSEQ multiplex PCR. The table shows roughly 80,000 clones, with 70% to 90% occurring only once. Sequenced here: peripheral blood, sampled before pregnancy. The receptors stem from a female donor with multiple sclerosis, enrolled in a pregnancy study.

The chain has TRBV4-1 and TRBJ2-1; TRBD2 matches at 12 bases. J gave up 0 bases and V 3 bases, and 9 bases lay outside the gene matches. The CDR3 covers 19 residues. Germline values: CDR1 MGHRA, CDR2 YSYEKL. The CDR3 loop is CASSQPLAGGRSSYNEQFF. The CDR3 nucleotides are TGCGCCAGCAGCCAGCCACTAGCGGGGGGTCGAAGCTCCTACAATGAGCAGTTCTTC.

The V call is TRBV5-6, the J call TRBJ1-2; D uncertain. The CDR3 extends over 14 amino acids. Germline lookup yields CDR1 SGHDT and CDR2 YYEEEE. V was shortened by 2 bases and J by 8 bases, with 16 bases between the two germline ends. The CDR3 DNA sequence: TGTGCCAGCAGCTTTCCGACAAGGTACGACGGCTACACCTTC. It yields the protein CASSFPTRYDGYTF.

V is TRBV21-1 and J is TRBJ1-1; no DNA check was done on the table's D call, TRBD1. TRBV21-1 is annotated as a pseudogene. CDR3 length equals 14 residues. The CDR3 sequence is CASTRTGEDTEAFF. CDR3 nucleotide sequence: TGTGCCAGCACCCGCACAGGGGAGGACACTGAAGCTTTCTTT.

As DNA, the CDR3 is TGTGCCATCAGCGCGGCCGGGGGCCAAGAGACCCAGTACTTC. Protein: CAISAAGGQETQYF. This chain joins TRBV10-3 and TRBJ2-5; D perhaps matches TRBD2 (6 bases). The germline gives CDR1 ENHRY, CDR2 SYGVKD. The V gene lost 6 bases and the J gene lost 1 base, with 12 bases spanning the gap. The CDR3 sequence is 14 residues long.

The rearrangement uses TRBV4-1 and TRBJ1-5, with TRBD1 matching over 8 bases. From germline, CDR1 is MGHRA and CDR2 YSYEKL. The CDR3 contains 15 residues. Trimming cost V 4 bases and J 9 bases; bases outside gene matches: 11. The CDR3 spells CASSPGQGEGWPQHF. The DNA for the CDR3 is TGCGCCAGCAGCCCCGGACAGGGTGAGGGGTGGCCCCAGCATTTT.